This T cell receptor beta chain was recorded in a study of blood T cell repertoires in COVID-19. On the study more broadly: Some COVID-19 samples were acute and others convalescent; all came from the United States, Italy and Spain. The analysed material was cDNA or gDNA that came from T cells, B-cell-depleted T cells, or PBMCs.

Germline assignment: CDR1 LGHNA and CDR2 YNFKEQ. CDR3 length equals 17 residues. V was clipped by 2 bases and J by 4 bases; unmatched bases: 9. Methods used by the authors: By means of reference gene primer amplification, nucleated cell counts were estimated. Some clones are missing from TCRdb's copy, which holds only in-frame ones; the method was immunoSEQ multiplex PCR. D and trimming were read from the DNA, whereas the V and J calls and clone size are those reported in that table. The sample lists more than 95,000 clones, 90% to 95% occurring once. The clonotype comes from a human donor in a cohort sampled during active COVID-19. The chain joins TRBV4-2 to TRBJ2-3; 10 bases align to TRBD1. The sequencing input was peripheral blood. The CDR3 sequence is CASSQSWTGGWADTQYF. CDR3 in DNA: TGTGCCAGCAGCCAATCGTGGACAGGGGGTTGGGCAGATACGCAGTATTTT.